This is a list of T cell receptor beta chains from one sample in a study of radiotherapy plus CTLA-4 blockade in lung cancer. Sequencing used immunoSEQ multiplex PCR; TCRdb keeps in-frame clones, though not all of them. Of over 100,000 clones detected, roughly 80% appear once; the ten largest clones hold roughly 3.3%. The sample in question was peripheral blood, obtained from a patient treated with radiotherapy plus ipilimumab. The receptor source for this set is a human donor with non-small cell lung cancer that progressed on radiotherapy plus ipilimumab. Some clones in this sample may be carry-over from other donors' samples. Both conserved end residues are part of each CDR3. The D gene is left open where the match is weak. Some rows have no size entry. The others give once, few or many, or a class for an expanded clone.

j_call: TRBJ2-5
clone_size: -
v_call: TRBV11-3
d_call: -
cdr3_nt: TGTGCCAGCAGCTTAGGGGGCCGGGAGACCCAGTACTTC
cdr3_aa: CASSLGGRETQYF

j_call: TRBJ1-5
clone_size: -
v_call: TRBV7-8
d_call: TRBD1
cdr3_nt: TGTGCCAGCTCTGGACAGGGGGGCTCGAATCAGCCCCAGCATTTT
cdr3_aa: CASSGQGGSNQPQHF

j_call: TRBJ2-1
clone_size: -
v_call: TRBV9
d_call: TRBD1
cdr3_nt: TGTGCCAGCAGCCGACAGGGACAGAGCTCCTACAATGAGCAGTTCTTC
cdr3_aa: CASSRQGQSSYNEQFF

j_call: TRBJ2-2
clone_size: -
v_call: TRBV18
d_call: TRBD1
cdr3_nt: TGTGCCAGCTCATCACAGGGGGCTTACACCGGGGAGCTGTTTTTT
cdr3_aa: CASSSQGAYTGELFF

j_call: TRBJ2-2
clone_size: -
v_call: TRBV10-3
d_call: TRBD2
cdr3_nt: TGTGCCACCCGGACTAGCGGGGGGATCGGGGAGCTGTTTTTT
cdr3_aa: CATRTSGGIGELFF

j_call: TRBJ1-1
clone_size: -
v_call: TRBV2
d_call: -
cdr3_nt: TGTGCCAGCACCGGGGGAATTACCGGGACAACAACCACTGAAGCTTTCTTT
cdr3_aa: CASTGGITGTTTTEAFF

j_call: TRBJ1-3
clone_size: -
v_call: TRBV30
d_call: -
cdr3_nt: TGTGCCTGGAGTCCCAGAAACACCATATATTTT
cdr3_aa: CAWSPRNTIYF

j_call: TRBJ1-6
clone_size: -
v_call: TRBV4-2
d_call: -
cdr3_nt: TGTGCCAGCTCCCCCCGGAGCTCCTATAATTCACCCCTCCACTTT
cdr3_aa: CASSPRSSYNSPLHF

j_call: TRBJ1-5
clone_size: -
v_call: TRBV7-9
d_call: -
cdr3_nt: TGTGCCAGCAGCTTCGGACAGCTCAATCAGCCCCAGCATTTT
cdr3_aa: CASSFGQLNQPQHF

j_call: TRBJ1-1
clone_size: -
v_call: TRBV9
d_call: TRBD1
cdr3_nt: TGTGCCAGCAGCGAGTCCTTTAGACAGGGGAGCACTGAAGCTTTCTTT
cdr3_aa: CASSESFRQGSTEAFF

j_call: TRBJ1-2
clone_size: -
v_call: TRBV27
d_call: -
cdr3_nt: TGTGCCAGCAGTTTATCGTGGGCAGCTAACTATGGCTACACCTTC
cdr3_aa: CASSLSWAANYGYTF

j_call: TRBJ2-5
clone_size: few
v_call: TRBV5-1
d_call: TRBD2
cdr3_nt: TGCGCCAGCAGCTCTGATAGCGGGGGGGTAGAGACCCAGTACTTC
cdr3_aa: CASSSDSGGVETQYF

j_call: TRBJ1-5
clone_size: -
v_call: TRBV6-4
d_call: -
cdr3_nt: TGTGCCAGCAGTGACAGACCGAGGGGGTGCAATCAGCCCCAGCATTTT
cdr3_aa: CASSDRPRGCNQPQHF

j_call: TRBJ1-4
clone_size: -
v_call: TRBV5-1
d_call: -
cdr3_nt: TGCGCCAGCAGCTTGGGGTCAGCTAATGAAAAACTGTTTTTT
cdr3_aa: CASSLGSANEKLFF

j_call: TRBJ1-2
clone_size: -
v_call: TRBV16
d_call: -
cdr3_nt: TGTGCCAGCAGCCCCTCAATGCAGAGAAACAGGGACGGCTACACCTTC
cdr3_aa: CASSPSMQRNRDGYTF

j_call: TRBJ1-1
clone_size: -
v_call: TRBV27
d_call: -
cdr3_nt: TGTGCCAGCAGTTTTCAAATGAACACTGAAGCTTTCTTT
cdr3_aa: CASSFQMNTEAFF

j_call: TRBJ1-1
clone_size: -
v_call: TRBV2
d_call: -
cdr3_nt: TGTGCCAGCAGTGAAACAGTGAACACTGAAGCTTTCTTT
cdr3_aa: CASSETVNTEAFF

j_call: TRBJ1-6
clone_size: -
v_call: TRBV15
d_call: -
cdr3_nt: TGTGCCACCAGGCAGGGCTATAATTCACCCCTCCACTTT
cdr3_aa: CATRQGYNSPLHF

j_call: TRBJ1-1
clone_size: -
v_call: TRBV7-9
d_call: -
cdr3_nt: TGTGCCAGCAGCACCGGGACACCCAACACTGAAGCTTTCTTT
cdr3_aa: CASSTGTPNTEAFF

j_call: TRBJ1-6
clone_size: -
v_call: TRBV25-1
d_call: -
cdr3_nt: TGTGCCAGCAGTCCCCGACTCGGATCACCCCTCCACTTT
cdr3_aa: CASSPRLGSPLHF

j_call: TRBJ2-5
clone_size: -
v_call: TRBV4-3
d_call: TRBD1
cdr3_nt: TGCGCCAGCAGCGAAGGTTATCGGACAGGGTGGCAAGAGACCCAGTACTTC
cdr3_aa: CASSEGYRTGWQETQYF

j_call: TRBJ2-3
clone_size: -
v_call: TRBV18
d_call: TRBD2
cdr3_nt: TGTGCCAGCTCACTTCTAGCGGGGATCACAGATACGCAGTATTTT
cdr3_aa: CASSLLAGITDTQYF

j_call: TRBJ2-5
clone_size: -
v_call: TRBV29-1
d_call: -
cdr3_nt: TGCAGCGTTGTAGGTGTACAAGAGACCCAGTACTTC
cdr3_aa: CSVVGVQETQYF

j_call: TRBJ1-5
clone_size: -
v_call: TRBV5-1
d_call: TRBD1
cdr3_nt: TGCGCCAGCAGCTTAACAGGGGCAGATCAGCCCCAGCATTTT
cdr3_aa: CASSLTGADQPQHF

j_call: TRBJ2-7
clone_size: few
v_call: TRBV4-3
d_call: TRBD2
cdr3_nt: TGCGCCAGCAGCCAAGATCTCGGGGACCCTAGCGGGGACCCCTACGAGCAGTACTTC
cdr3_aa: CASSQDLGDPSGDPYEQYF

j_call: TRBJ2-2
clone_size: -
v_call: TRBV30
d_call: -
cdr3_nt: TGTGCCTGGAGGCGCAGGGATACAAACACCGGGGAGCTGTTTTTT
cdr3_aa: CAWRRRDTNTGELFF

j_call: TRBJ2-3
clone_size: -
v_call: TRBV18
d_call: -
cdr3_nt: TGTGCCAGCTCACCGCAGGGGGGAACCAGCACAGATACGCAGTATTTT
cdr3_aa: CASSPQGGTSTDTQYF

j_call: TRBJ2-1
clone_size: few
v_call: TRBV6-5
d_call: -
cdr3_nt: TGTGCCAGCAGTTTGTCAGAGGAAGGCAATGAGCAGTTCTTC
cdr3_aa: CASSLSEEGNEQFF

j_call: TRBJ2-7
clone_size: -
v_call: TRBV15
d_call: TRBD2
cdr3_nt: TGTGCCACCAGCAGAGATAGAGCGGGATCTTCCGAGCAGTACTTC
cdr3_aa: CATSRDRAGSSEQYF

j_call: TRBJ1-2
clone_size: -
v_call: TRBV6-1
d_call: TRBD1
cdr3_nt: TGTGCCAGTTTGACAGGGGGCGATGGCTACACCTTC
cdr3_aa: CASLTGGDGYTF

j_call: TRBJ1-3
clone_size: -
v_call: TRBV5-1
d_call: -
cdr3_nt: TGCGCCAGCAGCTTCAATACACCGAGCTCTGGAAACACCATATATTTT
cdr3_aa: CASSFNTPSSGNTIYF

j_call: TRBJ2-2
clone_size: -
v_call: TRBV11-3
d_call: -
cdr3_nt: TGTGCCAGCAGCTTAGCCGCACCAACCGGGGAGCTGTTTTTT
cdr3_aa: CASSLAAPTGELFF

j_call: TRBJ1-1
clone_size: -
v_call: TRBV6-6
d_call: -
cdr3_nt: TGTGCCAGCACCCGGGCGGGGGGGAACACTGAAGCTTTCTTT
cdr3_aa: CASTRAGGNTEAFF

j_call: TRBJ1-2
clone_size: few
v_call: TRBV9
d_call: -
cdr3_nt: TGTGCCAGCAGCGTATACAGGGATTATATGTACGGCTACACCTTC
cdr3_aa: CASSVYRDYMYGYTF

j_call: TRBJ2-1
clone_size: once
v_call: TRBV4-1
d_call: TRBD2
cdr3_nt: TGCGCCAGCAGCCAAGGACTAGCGGGGGGTATGTCCTACAATGAGCAGTTCTTC
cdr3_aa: CASSQGLAGGMSYNEQFF

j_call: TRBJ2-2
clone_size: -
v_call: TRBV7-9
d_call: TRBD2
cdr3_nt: TGTGCCAGCAGCTATACCGAAGGACTAGGTATCGGGGAGCTGTTTTTT
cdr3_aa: CASSYTEGLGIGELFF

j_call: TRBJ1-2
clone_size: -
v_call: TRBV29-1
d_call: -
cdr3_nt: TGCAGCGTTGCCGGGGGGAATAACTATGGCTACACCTTC
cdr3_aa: CSVAGGNNYGYTF

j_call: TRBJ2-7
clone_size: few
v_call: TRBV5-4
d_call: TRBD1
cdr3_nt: TGTGCCAGCAGCCCGGCGGGACAGGCCTACGAGCAGTACTTC
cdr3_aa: CASSPAGQAYEQYF